The 11 T cell receptor beta chains in this list originate from one sample, sequenced in a study of blood T cell repertoires in COVID-19. Profiled with immunoSEQ multiplex PCR; TCRdb holds only in-frame clones, not every one. This table holds just over 60,000 clones, about four fifths found once. Sequenced material: peripheral blood. Receptors originate from a young man with COVID-19, enrolled during active disease.

This clone was counted a few times. The rearrangement links TRBV19 to TRBJ2-1; 8 positions match TRBD1. The CDR3 loop spans 13 amino acids. Germline V lookup: CDR1 LNHDA, CDR2 SQIVND (reference sequence). The V and J ends lost 8 bases and 7 bases, in that order; junction bases with no gene match: 7. The CDR3 nucleotides read TGTGCCAGTGCGCGAGGACAGGGTAATGAGCAGTTCTTC. Amino acid sequence: CASARGQGNEQFF. Complete variable domain (other parts from reference TRBV19 and TRBJ2-1): DGGITQSPKYLFRKEGQNVTLSCEQNLNHDAMYWYRQDPGQGLRLIYYSQIVNDFQKGDIAEGYSVSREKKESFPLTVTSAQKNPTAFYLCASARGQGNEQFFGPGTRLTVL.

This clone was detected only a few times. V and J are TRBV7-9 and TRBJ1-6; 10 bases are a match to TRBD1. This CDR3 region has 15 residues. Germline CDR1 and CDR2: SEHNR and FQNEAQ (reference sequence). J was trimmed by 9 bases and V by 1 base; bases with no gene match: 3. The CDR3 region has the DNA TGTGCCAGCAGCTTAGTGGGACAGGGGAGTTCACCCCTCCACTTT. This encodes CASSLVGQGSSPLHF.

The chain links TRBV5-1 to TRBJ1-2; D is possibly TRBD1 (6 bases). Deletions cut 1 base from V and 1 base from J, with 11 bases between. The V gene's germline CDR1 is SGHRS and CDR2 YFSETQ. The CDR3 has 15 residues. The CDR3 sequence: CASSLLSGVNYGYTF. The DNA for the CDR3 is TGCGCCAGCAGCTTGCTGTCAGGGGTTAACTATGGCTACACCTTC.

This chain uses TRBV10-3 with TRBJ1-5; 9 positions match TRBD1. The germline CDR1 and CDR2 sequences are ENHRY and SYGVKD. The CDR3 totals 14 residues. Germline trimming cut 5 bases from V and 4 bases from J; bases unmatched to any gene: 3. The CDR3 sequence is CAISTGTGNQPQHF. The CDR3 DNA reads as TGTGCCATCAGTACCGGGACAGGGAATCAGCCCCAGCATTTT.

The chain employs TRBV19 and TRBJ2-7, with 9 nucleotides matching TRBD1. CDR3 length: 14 residues. The germline V gene has CDR1 LNHDA and CDR2 SQIVND (reference sequence). Trimming took 6 bases from V and 2 from J; bases not matched to a gene: 5. The CDR3, as DNA: TGTGCCAGTAGCCCAGGGACAGGGCCCTACGAGCAGTACTTC. Amino acids: CASSPGTGPYEQYF.

This chain links TRBV29-1 with TRBJ2-5; TRBD1 matches 12 bases. There are 18 residues in the CDR3. Per germline, CDR1 SQVTM and CDR2 ANQGSEA. V shed 0 bases and J 6 bases; nucleotides not matched to a gene: 14. CDR3 residues: CSVEEVFTGTGGKKTQYF. The CDR3 bases are TGCAGCGTTGAAGAAGTTTTTACCGGGACAGGGGGCAAGAAGACCCAGTACTTC.

The rearrangement uses TRBV28 and TRBJ2-7; 9 bases are shared with TRBD1. The CDR3 spans 15 residues. Germline CDR1 is MDHEN and CDR2 is SYDVKM. V was clipped by 10 bases and J by 1 base; unmatched bases: 11. CDR3 nucleotides: TGTGCCACCACGAAACCCGGGACAGGGTCCTACGAGCAGTACTTC. Translating gives CATTKPGTGSYEQYF.

J is TRBJ1-2 and V is TRBV28; D uncertain. CDR1 and CDR2 from the germline V gene are MDHEN and SYDVKM. V lost 7 bases, J lost 6 bases, and 15 bases lay in between. The CDR3 consists of 13 residues. The CDR3: CASTLGRVNGYTF. The CDR3 DNA reads TGTGCCAGCACCCTAGGGAGGGTTAATGGCTACACCTTC.

The V call is TRBV5-1, the J call TRBJ2-1, with TRBD2 matching 16 bases. Germline CDR1 is SGHRS and CDR2 is YFSETQ. The CDR3 has 17 amino acids. The trim removed 4 bases at V and 8 bases at J, leaving 9 bases unmatched. The CDR3 DNA is TGCGCCAGCAGCGGGACTAGCGGGAGGGCACTAGACGATGAGCAGTTCTTC. As protein: CASSGTSGRALDDEQFF. Drawing the rest from reference TRBV5-1 and TRBJ2-1, the complete variable domain is KAGVTQTPRYLIKTRGQQVTLSCSPISGHRSVSWYQQTPGQGLQFLFEYFSETQRNKGNFPGRFSGRQFSNSRSEMNVSTLELGDSALYLCASSGTSGRALDDEQFFGPGTRLTVL.

Written as DNA, the CDR3 is TGTGCCAGCAGTTTACGCGGGAACACCGGGGAGCTGTTTTTT. Residues: CASSLRGNTGELFF. The rearrangement uses TRBV27 and TRBJ2-2; D unresolved. Trimming took off 2 bases at V and 1 base at J, with 5 bases between the two ends. The CDR3 spans 14 residues. Looked up from germline, CDR1 is MNHEY and CDR2 is SMNVEV (reference sequence).

The chain uses TRBV13 and TRBJ2-7; TRBD1 aligns across 9 bases. V was clipped by 4 bases and J by 8 bases; unmatched bases: 6. The CDR3 length is 13 residues. Germline assignment: CDR1 PRHDT and CDR2 FYEKMQ (reference sequence). CDR3 protein: CASSSGTGLQQYF. DNA for the CDR3: TGTGCCAGCAGCTCCGGGACAGGGCTTCAGCAGTACTTC.